The rows below give T cell receptor beta chains drawn from one sample of a study of neurological immune-mediated disorders. A single record per CDR3 protein comes from TCRdb applying MiXCR to the 5' RACE reads. The sample consists of 28,000 or so distinct CDR3 sequences, around 14% of them appearing once. The sequencing sample was made of PBMCs. The receptors were sampled from a man between 65 and 85 years old in good health. The conserved cysteine and the conserved F or W are not part of the CDR3 here. The order of the fields is CDR3 length, V gene, D gene, CDR3 protein. The D gene is left open where the match is weak.

16	TRBV5-6	-	ASSSTPWGTESNQPQH
11	TRBV6-2/TRBV6-3	-	ASSSTGTGELF
13	TRBV15	-	ATSRDTGIPYEQY
11	TRBV2	TRBD1	ASNPGQGNEQF
11	TRBV5-1	-	ASSPEGVGGYT
12	TRBV20-1	-	SARVLGASYEQY
16	TRBV7-2	TRBD2	ASSLTGTSGSSTDTQY
11	TRBV12-3/TRBV12-4	TRBD1	ASSYRGPYEQY
13	TRBV7-2	TRBD2	ASSFLRGGTGELF
15	TRBV7-2	-	ASSPLALEAGNQPQH
12	TRBV20-1	-	SARDRASTDTQY
13	TRBV5-1	-	ASSSAQRGTDTQY
12	TRBV5-1	-	ASRTFRANTEAF
13	TRBV12-3/TRBV12-4	-	ASSVASGSYNEQF
11	TRBV7-2	-	ASSLSGADTIY
12	TRBV6-5	TRBD1	ASSYIDRVGGYT
11	TRBV7-8	-	ASSSLTASKAF
12	TRBV7-2	-	ASSPTGGNEKLF
11	TRBV9	-	ASSVKGNYGYT
14	TRBV5-1	TRBD1	ASSLTGTGGQETQY
12	TRBV7-9	-	ASSLAALVNEQF
11	TRBV20-1	-	SATQFSYNEQF
12	TRBV7-9	-	ASSLALTGTEAF
13	TRBV4-2	TRBD2	ASSPGLAGFNEQF
14	TRBV20-1	-	SVAHGARDWANIHY
11	TRBV3-1	-	ASSTGYSYEQY